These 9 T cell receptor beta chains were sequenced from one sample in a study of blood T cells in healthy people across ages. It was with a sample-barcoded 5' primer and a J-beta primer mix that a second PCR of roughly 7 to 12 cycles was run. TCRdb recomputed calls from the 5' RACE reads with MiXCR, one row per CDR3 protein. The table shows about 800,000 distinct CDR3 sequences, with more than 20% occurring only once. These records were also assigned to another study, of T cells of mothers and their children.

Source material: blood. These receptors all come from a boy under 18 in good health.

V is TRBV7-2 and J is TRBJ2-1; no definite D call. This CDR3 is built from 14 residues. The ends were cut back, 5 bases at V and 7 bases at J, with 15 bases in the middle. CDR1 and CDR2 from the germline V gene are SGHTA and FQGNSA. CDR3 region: CASSLVGNKNEQFF. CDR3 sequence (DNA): TGTGCCAGCAGCCTCGTGGGGAATAAAAATGAGCAGTTCTTC.

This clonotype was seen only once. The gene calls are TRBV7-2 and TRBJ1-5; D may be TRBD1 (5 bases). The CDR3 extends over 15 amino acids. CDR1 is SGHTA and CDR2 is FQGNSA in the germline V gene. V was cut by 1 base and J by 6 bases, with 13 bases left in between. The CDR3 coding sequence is TGTGCCAGCAGCTTAGATGGAGGGGATCGTCAGCCCCAGCATTTT. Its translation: CASSLDGGDRQPQHF.

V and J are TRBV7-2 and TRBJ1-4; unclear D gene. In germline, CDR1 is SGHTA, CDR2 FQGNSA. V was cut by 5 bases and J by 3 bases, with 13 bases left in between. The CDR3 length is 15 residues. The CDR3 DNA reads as TGTGCCAGCAGCCCCGGATACAGTGCTAATGAAAAACTGTTTTTT. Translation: CASSPGYSANEKLFF.

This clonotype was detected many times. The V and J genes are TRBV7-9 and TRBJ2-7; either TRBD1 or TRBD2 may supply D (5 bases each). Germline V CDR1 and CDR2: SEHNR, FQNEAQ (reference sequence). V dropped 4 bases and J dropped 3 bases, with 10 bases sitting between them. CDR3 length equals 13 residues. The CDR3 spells CASSSRDLYEQYF. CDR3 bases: TGTGCCAGCAGCTCCCGGGACCTCTACGAGCAGTACTTC.

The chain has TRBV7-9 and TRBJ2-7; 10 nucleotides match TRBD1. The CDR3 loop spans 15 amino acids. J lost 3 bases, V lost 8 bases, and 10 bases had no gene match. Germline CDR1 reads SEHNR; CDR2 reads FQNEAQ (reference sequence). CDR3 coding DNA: TGTGCCAGCGGCCGAATGGACAGGGGGAACTACGAGCAGTACTTC. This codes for CASGRMDRGNYEQYF.

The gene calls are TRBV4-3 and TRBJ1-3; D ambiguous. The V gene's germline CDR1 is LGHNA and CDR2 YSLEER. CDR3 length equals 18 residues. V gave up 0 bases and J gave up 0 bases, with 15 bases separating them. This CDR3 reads CASSQETGNKNSGNTIYF. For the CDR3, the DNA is TGCGCCAGCAGCCAAGAGACCGGGAATAAGAACTCTGGAAACACCATATATTTT.

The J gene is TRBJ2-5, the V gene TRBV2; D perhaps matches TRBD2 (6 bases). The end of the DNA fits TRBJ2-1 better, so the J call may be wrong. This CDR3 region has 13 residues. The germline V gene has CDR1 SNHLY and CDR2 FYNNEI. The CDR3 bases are TGTGCCAGCACGGGAGCAACCCACAATGAGCAGTTCTTC. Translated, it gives CASTGATHNEQFF.

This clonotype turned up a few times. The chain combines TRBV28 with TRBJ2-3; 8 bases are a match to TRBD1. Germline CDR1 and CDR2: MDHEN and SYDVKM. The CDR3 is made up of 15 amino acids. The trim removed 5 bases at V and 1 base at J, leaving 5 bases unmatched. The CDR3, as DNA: TGTGCCAGCAGTCAACCGGGACAGGGCACAGATACGCAGTATTTT. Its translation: CASSQPGQGTDTQYF.

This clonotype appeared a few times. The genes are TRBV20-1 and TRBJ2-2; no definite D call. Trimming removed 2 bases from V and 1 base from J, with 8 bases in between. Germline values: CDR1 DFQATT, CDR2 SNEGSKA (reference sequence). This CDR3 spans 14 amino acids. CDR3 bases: TGCAGTGCTAGAAAACAAGTGAACACCGGGGAGCTGTTTTTT. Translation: CSARKQVNTGELFF.